The 28 T cell receptor beta chains in this list originate from one sample, sequenced in a study of cytomegalovirus exposure and HLA in healthy donors. Generated by immunoSEQ multiplex PCR, the TCRdb table keeps only in-frame clones and is missing some. The table includes some 170,000 clones, 95% to 96% detected once. Sequencing was performed on PBMCs. These receptors originate from a woman aged 18-30 years in good health and CMV-seronegative.

The chain joins TRBV18 to TRBJ2-2; D is perhaps TRBD2 (5 bases). The CDR3 has 17 amino acids. With 1 base removed from V and 0 bases from J, the gap between germline ends came to 12 bases. Germline CDR1 is KGHSH and CDR2 is LQKENI. In DNA form, the CDR3 reads TGTGCCAGCTCACCACGCGGAGGACTCCCGAACACCGGGGAGCTGTTTTTT. Protein sequence: CASSPRGGLPNTGELFF.

The chain is built from TRBV11-1 and TRBJ2-1, with 9 bases that match TRBD2. Unmatched junction bases numbered 1, after V lost 3 bases and J lost 1 base. Germline assignment: CDR1 SGHAT and CDR2 FQDESV (reference sequence). The CDR3 spans 15 residues. In DNA, the CDR3 is TGTGCCAGCAGCTTCGCGGGGGGGTCCTACAATGAGCAGTTCTTC. Its translation: CASSFAGGSYNEQFF.

Written as DNA, the CDR3 is TGTGCCAGCTCACCGGGGAGGGTGGGCGAAAAACTGTTTTTT. This gives the protein CASSPGRVGEKLFF. The chain links TRBV18 to TRBJ1-4; D unclear. The CDR3 runs 14 residues. V gave up 3 bases and J gave up 8 bases, with 13 bases separating them. CDR1 KGHSH and CDR2 LQKENI come from the germline V gene.

The genes are TRBV6-1 and TRBJ2-4; 10 bases map to TRBD1. The CDR3 runs 16 residues. The junction had 5 bases not matched to a gene; V was cut back by 2 bases and J by 4 bases. Looked up from germline, CDR1 is MNHNS and CDR2 is SASEGT. CDR3 loop: CASSEPGTGAKNIQYF. CDR3 bases: TGTGCCAGCAGTGAACCCGGGACAGGGGCAAAAAACATTCAGTACTTC.

V gene TRBV27 combines with J gene TRBJ2-1; perhaps TRBD1 as D (5 bases). The CDR3 has 17 amino acids. Germline assignment: CDR1 MNHEY and CDR2 SMNVEV (reference sequence). V lost 5 bases, J lost 0 bases, and 17 bases lay in between. CDR3 sequence: CASSPYRSAISYNEQFF. The CDR3 DNA follows: TGTGCCAGCAGTCCTTACAGGTCCGCAATCTCCTACAATGAGCAGTTCTTC.

V gene TRBV4-2 combines with J gene TRBJ2-7; D unclear. Trimming removed 0 bases at V and 4 bases at J, with 10 bases between. Germline V lookup: CDR1 LGHNA, CDR2 YNFKEQ. There are 14 residues in the CDR3. The CDR3 loop reads CASSQDLLDYEQYF. The CDR3 nucleotides read TGTGCCAGCAGCCAAGATCTGTTAGATTACGAGCAGTACTTC.

The rearrangement joins TRBV27 to TRBJ2-1, with D possibly matching TRBD2 (7 bases). The CDR3 extends over 14 amino acids. Trimming took 3 bases from V and 2 from J, leaving 8 bases between them. CDR1 is MNHEY, CDR2 SMNVEV, per germline (reference sequence). DNA of the CDR3: TGTGCCAGCAGTTTCGGGGGGCCCTACAATGAGCAGTTCTTC. Translation gives CASSFGGPYNEQFF.

This chain connects TRBV4-1 to TRBJ2-1; TRBD2 is a possible D gene (5 bases). V was trimmed by 1 base and J by 4 bases, leaving 8 bases between them. The CDR3 runs 14 residues. Germline CDR1 and CDR2: MGHRA and YSYEKL. The CDR3 region has the DNA TGCGCCAGCAGCCAAGGGAGCGGATACAATGAGCAGTTCTTC. Its protein product is CASSQGSGYNEQFF.

The chain combines TRBV11-2 with TRBJ1-5, with D maybe TRBD1 (5 bases). CDR1 and CDR2 from the germline V gene are SGHAT and FQNNGV. This CDR3 contains 17 residues. The germline V and J ends were trimmed by 2 bases and 5 bases, with 19 bases remaining between them. The CDR3 DNA is TGTGCCAGCAGCTTATATCACGGGGGGTCTAGAGATCAGCCCCAGCATTTT. Its translation is CASSLYHGGSRDQPQHF.

The rearrangement joins TRBV12-5 to TRBJ2-1, with TRBD2 identical over 13 bases. The CDR3 totals 17 residues. The germline V gene has CDR1 LGHNT and CDR2 FRNRAP. V shed 5 bases and J 8 bases; nucleotides not matched to a gene: 12. The CDR3 DNA follows: TGTGCTAGTGGTCCTAGACTACTAGCGGGGGGGCCGCATGAGCAGTTCTTC. This encodes CASGPRLLAGGPHEQFF.

This chain uses TRBV6-5 with TRBJ2-3, with TRBD2 as a possible D gene (7 bases). This CDR3 spans 14 amino acids. Germline V gene data show CDR1 as MNHEY and CDR2 as SVGAGI. The ends were cut back, 5 bases at V and 3 bases at J, with 12 bases in the middle. CDR3 region: CASSQGRGTDTQYF. The CDR3 nucleotides are TGTGCCAGCAGTCAGGGGAGGGGAACAGATACGCAGTATTTT.

The rearrangement links TRBV5-8 to TRBJ1-5; 10 positions agree with TRBD1. The CDR3 totals 15 residues. Losses at the gene ends were 4 bases for V and 7 bases for J; bases not matched to a gene: 8. Germline V gives CDR1 SGHTS, CDR2 YDEGEE. Written as DNA, the CDR3 is TGTGCCAGCAGCCCCGGGACAGGGGAACAACAGCCCCAGCATTTT. It yields the protein CASSPGTGEQQPQHF. Looking up the rest from reference TRBV5-8 and TRBJ1-5 gives the full variable domain: EAGVTQSPTHLIKTRGQQATLRCSPISGHTSVYWYQQALGLGLQFLLWYDEGEERNRGNFPPRFSGRQFPNYSSELNVNALELEDSALYLCASSPGTGEQQPQHFGDGTRLSIL.

V and J are TRBV19 and TRBJ1-2; D not certain. From germline, CDR1 is LNHDA and CDR2 SQIVND (reference sequence). The CDR3 runs to 16 residues. Trimming pared 10 bases from V and 8 bases from J, leaving 29 bases between. The CDR3 spells CATSPGGLPHLEGYTF. In DNA form, the CDR3 reads TGTGCCACTTCCCCAGGAGGTTTACCCCACCTGGAGGGCTACACCTTC.

CDR3 loop: CAWSVGFNTEAFF. CDR3 bases: TGTGCCTGGAGTGTCGGGTTCAACACTGAAGCTTTCTTT. This sequence joins TRBV30 and TRBJ1-1; no firm D call. The V gene's germline CDR1 is GTSNPN and CDR2 SVGIG (reference sequence). The CDR3 has 13 residues. The V and J ends lost 0 bases and 2 bases respectively, with 7 bases between them. Full variable domain (missing parts from reference TRBV30 and TRBJ1-1): SQTIHQWPATLVQPVGSPLSLECTVEGTSNPNLYWYRQAAGRGLQLLFYSVGIGQISSEVPQNLSASRPQDRQFILSSKKLLLSDSGFYLCAWSVGFNTEAFFGQGTRLTVV.

This clone occurred once. The chain is built from TRBV18 and TRBJ1-1; D might be TRBD1 (5 bases). CDR3 length equals 16 residues. The ends were cut back, 0 bases at V and 0 bases at J, with 11 bases in the middle. Germline CDR1 reads KGHSH; CDR2 reads LQKENI. The CDR3 sequence is CASSPPGGTMNTEAFF. CDR3 DNA sequence: TGTGCCAGCTCACCACCGGGGGGAACTATGAACACTGAAGCTTTCTTT.

The chain combines TRBV6-1 with TRBJ2-7, with 7 bases that match TRBD1. Germline assignment: CDR1 MNHNS and CDR2 SASEGT. With 4 bases clipped from V and 0 bases from J, the junction kept 6 bases outside the gene matches. This CDR3 has 15 residues. CDR3 amino acids: CASSGDRVPSYEQYF. The CDR3 DNA is TGTGCCAGCAGTGGAGACAGGGTACCCTCCTACGAGCAGTACTTC.

This clone has more than one count but fewer than ten. The CDR3 sequence is CASRKIDRAQTQYF. CDR3 sequence (DNA): TGTGCCAGCAGAAAGATAGACAGGGCCCAGACCCAGTACTTC. The chain couples TRBV27 to TRBJ2-5; 7 nucleotides line up with TRBD1. The germline CDR1 and CDR2 sequences are MNHEY and SMNVEV (reference sequence). V lost 6 bases, J lost 6 bases, and 10 bases stayed unmatched. CDR3 length: 14 residues.

This chain uses TRBV5-1 with TRBJ2-7, with D uncertain. The CDR3 extends over 13 amino acids. Germline CDR1 and CDR2: SGHRS and YFSETQ. V lost 2 bases, J lost 3 bases, and 9 bases lay in between. Here the CDR3 reads CASSFQQYYEQYF. CDR3 DNA: TGCGCCAGCAGCTTCCAACAGTACTACGAGCAGTACTTC.

This clone has a single count. The rearrangement joins TRBV6-6 to TRBJ2-7; 9 bases map to TRBD1. This CDR3 region has 15 residues. The J segment lost 2 bases and the V segment lost 7 bases, leaving 9 bases of the junction unmatched. CDR1 is MNHNY and CDR2 is SVGAGI in the germline V gene (reference sequence). In DNA, the CDR3 is TGTGCCAGCAACTACGGGGGGACAGGGACCTACGAGCAGTACTTC. It codes for CASNYGGTGTYEQYF.

The chain combines TRBV5-6 with TRBJ1-1, with D possibly TRBD1 on 6 matching bases. The CDR3 consists of 14 residues. V was pared by 2 bases and J by 5 bases, with 13 bases between. Germline V CDR1 and CDR2: SGHDT, YYEEEE. CDR3 nucleotide sequence: TGTGCCAGCAGCTTAGGACAGTCTTGGACTGAAGCTTTCTTT. It yields the protein CASSLGQSWTEAFF. Drawing the rest from reference TRBV5-6 and TRBJ1-1, the complete variable domain is DAGVTQSPTHLIKTRGQQVTLRCSPKSGHDTVSWYQQALGQGPQFIFQYYEEEERQRGNFPDRFSGHQFPNYSSELNVNALLLGDSALYLCASSLGQSWTEAFFGQGTRLTVV.

This clone was detected once. The genes are TRBV6-1 and TRBJ1-1; D not certain. Germline CDR1 is MNHNS and CDR2 is SASEGT. The length of the CDR3 is 13 residues. V was shortened by 2 bases and J by 7 bases, with 11 bases between the two germline ends. This CDR3 is CASSESTPREAFF. For the CDR3, the DNA is TGTGCCAGCAGTGAATCCACACCCCGTGAAGCTTTCTTT.

This sequence joins TRBV6-5 and TRBJ1-3, with TRBD1 identical over 7 bases. Germline V gene data show CDR1 as MNHEY and CDR2 as SVGAGI. V lost 6 bases and J lost 0; bases outside the gene matches: 2. This CDR3 region has 14 residues. The CDR3 sequence is CASRPGGSGNTIYF. Here the CDR3 DNA reads TGTGCCAGCAGACCAGGGGGCTCTGGAAACACCATATATTTT.

The chain uses TRBV5-8 and TRBJ1-3; TRBD1 might be the D (5 bases). CDR1 and CDR2 (germline): SGHTS, YDEGEE. This CDR3 has 16 amino acids. Trimming shortened V by 4 bases and J by 1 base, and 15 bases separated the two germline ends. CDR3 sequence: CASSPGHSWSGNTIYF. The CDR3 DNA reads TGTGCCAGCAGCCCCGGACACAGTTGGTCTGGAAACACCATATATTTT.

V gene TRBV5-1 combines with J gene TRBJ2-3; D gene uncertain. V lost 0 bases to trimming and J lost 0 bases, with 11 bases between them. The germline V gene encodes CDR1 SGHRS and CDR2 YFSETQ. The CDR3 consists of 16 residues. The CDR3 DNA follows: TGCGCCAGCAGCTTGGGTGGAGTCACTAGCACAGATACGCAGTATTTT. Encoded protein: CASSLGGVTSTDTQYF.

Points on this clone: Other DNA sequences in this specimen translate into the identical CDR3. The rearrangement uses TRBV27 and TRBJ1-5; 9 nucleotides line up with TRBD1. CDR3 length: 14 amino acids. Unmatched junction bases numbered 1, after V lost 5 bases and J lost 2 bases. Germline CDR1 is MNHEY and CDR2 is SMNVEV (reference sequence). The DNA for the CDR3 is TGTGCCAGCAGTAGGACAGGGGGCAATCAGCCCCAGCATTTT. Translating it yields CASSRTGGNQPQHF.

The chain is built from TRBV18 and TRBJ1-2; D unclear. Trimming removed 1 base from V and 7 bases from J, with 10 bases in between. Germline V gene lookup returns CDR1 KGHSH and CDR2 LQKENI. The CDR3 sequence is 13 residues long. The chain's CDR3 is CASSPRKAGGYTF. The CDR3 DNA reads TGTGCCAGCTCACCACGGAAGGCGGGTGGCTACACCTTC.

The chain is built from TRBV7-9 and TRBJ2-3; the match to TRBD2 covers 11 bases. This CDR3 is built from 18 residues. Trimming removed 4 bases from V and 2 bases from J; junction bases left unmatched: 11. Germline CDR1 is SEHNR and CDR2 is FQNEAQ (reference sequence). This chain's CDR3 is CASSSTEILAGATDTQYF. In DNA form, the CDR3 reads TGTGCCAGCAGCTCGACTGAAATACTAGCGGGGGCCACAGATACGCAGTATTTT.

V is TRBV9 and J is TRBJ1-1, with TRBD1 identical over 7 bases. Per germline, CDR1 SGDLS and CDR2 YYNGEE. CDR3 length equals 13 residues. Trimming cost V 4 bases and J 6 bases; bases outside gene matches: 6. CDR3: CASSPRQGSEAFF. CDR3 sequence (DNA): TGTGCCAGCAGCCCCCGACAGGGTTCTGAAGCTTTCTTT.